This T cell receptor beta chain came from a study of OX40 agonist ivuxolimab in advanced cancers. On the study more broadly: Ivuxolimab, an antibody acting as an agonist of OX40 (CD134), was used to treat patients.

Germline lookup yields CDR1 ENHRY and CDR2 SYGVKD. The CDR3 runs 17 residues. The V end lost 5 bases, the J end lost 4 bases, and 21 bases lay between the germline ends. The protocol was immunoSEQ multiplex PCR, while the TCRdb copy is restricted to in-frame clones and leaves out a portion. The data hold about 62,000 clones, with about 91% observed a single time. Cycle 7 day 1, cycle 4 day 1, and baseline were the timepoints at which blood was sampled. As to this clone: What it binds is unknown.

Study-wide results and limits: Which antigen the expanded peripheral T cells recognized is unknown. Partial responders dosed at 0.1-3.0 mg/kg displayed clonal expansion ranking among the lowest.

V usage is TRBV10-3 and J usage is TRBJ1-3, with no clear D. This TCR was recovered from an adult with an advanced solid tumor such as melanoma, head and neck, liver or kidney cancer. The source was CD4+ or CD8+ T cells sorted from blood, collected in a trial of the OX40 agonist ivuxolimab. CDR3 region: CAISNDDRGSPGNTIYF. The CDR3 coding sequence is TGTGCCATCAGTAACGATGACCGAGGGTCACCCGGAAACACCATATATTTT.